The 12 T cell receptor beta chains in this list originate from one sample, sequenced in a study of Graves' ophthalmopathy and Graves' hyperthyroidism. Amplification of the TCR beta CDR3 regions used RNA transcripts (as template). First-round RT-PCR used HTBI primers; second-round multiplex PCR followed. One entry per CDR3 protein, called by TCRdb with MiXCR from the multiplex PCR reads. Found here are about 160,000 distinct CDR3 sequences, 39% of them singletons; the top ten hold around 9.3%. Sequenced input: peripheral blood. These receptors came from a man aged 25-45 years with Graves' ophthalmopathy.

This clonotype has a single count. J is TRBJ2-7 and V is TRBV10-3, with 9 positions matching TRBD1. Trimming took 5 bases from V and 6 from J; bases not matched to a gene: 8. From germline, CDR1 is ENHRY and CDR2 SYGVKD. The CDR3 totals 14 residues. The CDR3: CAISPSDRGIEQYF. The DNA for the CDR3 is TGTGCCATCAGTCCTTCGGACAGGGGAATCGAGCAGTACTTC.

The CDR3 reads CASSQDGTSGTPYEQYF. CDR3 nucleotides: TGCGCCAGCAGCCAAGATGGGACTAGCGGGACCCCCTACGAGCAGTACTTC. The V and J genes are TRBV4-1 and TRBJ2-7; 13 nucleotides match TRBD2. Germline trimming cut 0 bases from V and 2 bases from J; bases unmatched to any gene: 4. From germline, CDR1 is MGHRA and CDR2 YSYEKL. This CDR3 region has 17 residues.

This chain joins TRBV6-2 or TRBV6-3 and TRBJ2-5, with 9 bases aligning to TRBD1. J was trimmed by 4 bases and V by 3 bases; bases with no gene match: 9. Per the germline V gene, CDR1 is MNHEY and CDR2 is SVGEGT. This CDR3 spans 16 amino acids. The chain's CDR3 is CASSYSRTGVAETQYF. As DNA, the CDR3 is TGTGCCAGCAGTTATAGCAGGACAGGGGTCGCAGAGACCCAGTACTTC.

The rearrangement joins TRBV29-1 to TRBJ1-1; 7 bases agree with TRBD1. The CDR3 contains 12 residues. Germline trimming cut 4 bases from V and 4 bases from J; bases unmatched to any gene: 3. CDR1 SQVTM and CDR2 ANQGSEA come from the germline V gene. For the CDR3, the DNA is TGCAGCGTTGGGGAGGGGGCCACTGAAGCTTTCTTT. It translates to CSVGEGATEAFF.

The sample holds many counts of this clonotype. This CDR3 is CASSSLNQGPQHF. The CDR3 region has the DNA TGTGCCAGCAGCTCCCTGAACCAAGGTCCCCAGCATTTT. The chain uses TRBV7-9 and TRBJ1-5, with D unclear. Germline CDR1 reads SEHNR; CDR2 reads FQNEAQ (reference sequence). This CDR3 is 13 amino acids long. The V end was cut by 4 bases, the J end by 10 bases, with 14 bases between. Filled out from reference TRBV7-9 and TRBJ1-5, the complete variable domain reads DTGVSQNPRHKITKRGQNVTFRCDPISEHNRLYWYRQTLGQGPEFLTYFQNEAQLEKSRLLSDRFSAERPKGSFSTLEIQRTEQGDSAMYLCASSSLNQGPQHFGDGTRLSIL.

This clonotype was seen many times. The chain is built from TRBV29-1 and TRBJ1-1; D is possibly TRBD1 (5 bases). Germline V gene sequence: CDR1 SQVTM, CDR2 ANQGSEA. V lost 5 bases to trimming and J lost 3 bases, with 13 bases between them. The CDR3 extends over 13 amino acids. CDR3 DNA sequence: TGCAGCGTTCAGGTCGGGACGGACACTGAAGCTTTCTTT. The encoded protein is CSVQVGTDTEAFF. The whole variable domain, remainder taken from reference TRBV29-1 and TRBJ1-1, is SAVISQKPSRDICQRGTSLTIQCQVDSQVTMMFWYRQQPGQSLTLIATANQGSEATYESGFVIDKFPISRPNLTFSTLTVSNMSPEDSSIYLCSVQVGTDTEAFFGQGTRLTVV.

This clonotype was found many times. The chain couples TRBV6-1 to TRBJ1-1; 7 bases match TRBD1. CDR3 length equals 14 residues. CDR1 and CDR2 (germline): MNHNS, SASEGT. Germline trimming cut 6 bases from V and 2 bases from J; bases unmatched to any gene: 6. CDR3 loop: CASRRDSSNTEAFF. The CDR3 region has the DNA TGTGCCAGCAGGAGGGACAGCTCTAACACTGAAGCTTTCTTT.

This clonotype came up many times. The rearrangement uses TRBV6-5 and TRBJ2-7; tentative D call: TRBD2 (6 bases). Germline assignment: CDR1 MNHEY and CDR2 SVGAGI. CDR3 length equals 13 residues. Trimming shortened V by 2 bases and J by 4 bases, and 9 bases separated the two germline ends. This CDR3 reads CASSYRRAYEQYF. DNA for the CDR3: TGTGCCAGCAGTTACAGGAGGGCTTACGAGCAGTACTTC.

The chain recombines TRBV10-3 with TRBJ1-5; 7 bases fit TRBD1. Trimming took 6 bases from V and 6 from J; bases not matched to a gene: 8. Germline values: CDR1 ENHRY, CDR2 SYGVKD. CDR3 length: 14 residues. The CDR3 region has the DNA TGTGCCATCAGGGCGACAGGGTTAGGTCAGCCCCAGCATTTT. Translating it yields CAIRATGLGQPQHF.

This clonotype occurred a few times. The chain is built from TRBV10-3 and TRBJ2-7, with D unresolved. V was pared by 0 bases and J by 2 bases, with 8 bases between. From germline, CDR1 is ENHRY and CDR2 SYGVKD. The CDR3 is 14 residues long. The CDR3 here is CAISESVGPYEQYF. Written as DNA, the CDR3 is TGTGCCATCAGTGAGTCTGTAGGTCCCTACGAGCAGTACTTC.

The chain is built from TRBV6-2 or TRBV6-3 and TRBJ1-1; 10 nucleotides line up with TRBD1. V shed 6 bases and J 1 base; nucleotides not matched to a gene: 8. Germline assignment: CDR1 MNHEY and CDR2 SVGEGT. This CDR3 contains 16 residues. CDR3 coding DNA: TGTGCCAGCAGCCTACCCCGGGACAGGGGGAACACTGAAGCTTTCTTT. This translates into CASSLPRDRGNTEAFF.

The J gene is TRBJ2-6, the V gene TRBV6-2 or TRBV6-3; D remains ambiguous. V was shortened by 6 bases and J by 4 bases, with 16 bases between the two germline ends. This CDR3 has 16 amino acids. In germline, CDR1 is MNHEY, CDR2 SVGEGT. The CDR3 DNA is TGTGCCAGCAGCTTTAGTGTCCAGGCCGGGGCCAACGTCCTGACTTTC. It yields the protein CASSFSVQAGANVLTF.